These T cell receptor beta chains were read from a single sample in a study of tumor-infiltrating lymphocytes in localized non-small cell lung cancer. Sequenced by immunoSEQ multiplex PCR; TCRdb stores in-frame clones only, minus some. The data contain about 12,000 clones, 55% to 75% of them singletons. The source material was lung tumor tissue. These receptors were taken from a human donor with non-small cell lung cancer. CDR3s include the opening cysteine and the closing phenylalanine or tryptophan. The D gene is left open where the match is weak. Not every row has a clone size; where given, it reads once, few, many or a size class.

clone size	D gene	V gene	J gene	CDR3 DNA	CDR3 protein
-	-	TRBV4-1	TRBJ2-7	TGCGCCAGCAGCCTAAACTCCAGGGGAGGTATCTACGAGCAGTACTTC	CASSLNSRGGIYEQYF
-	-	TRBV11-2	TRBJ2-1	TGTGCCAGCAGCTTAAGTAGCGGCGGGTATGAGCAGTTCTTC	CASSLSSGGYEQFF
few	-	TRBV2	TRBJ1-2	TGTGCCAGCAGTGAAGTGGGATATGGCTACACCTTC	CASSEVGYGYTF
-	-	TRBV5-1	TRBJ1-1	TGCGCCAGCAGCCATACAGCGGGGAACACTGAAGCTTTCTTT	CASSHTAGNTEAFF
few	TRBD2	TRBV6-5	TRBJ2-5	TGTGCCAGCAGTTATGGACTAGCAAAGACCCAGTACTTC	CASSYGLAKTQYF
-	-	TRBV7-9	TRBJ1-1	TGTGCCAGCAGCTCCTCGACGGTGAACACTGAAGCTTTCTTT	CASSSSTVNTEAFF
medium-sized	-	TRBV18	TRBJ1-5	TGTGCCAGCTCACCCTCCACGGGCCCGGGACAGCCCCAGCATTTT	CASSPSTGPGQPQHF
-	TRBD2	TRBV7-9	TRBJ2-5	TGTGCCAGCAGCTTAGCTAGCGGGGGGCCTACTGAGACCCAGTACTTC	CASSLASGGPTETQYF
-	-	TRBV29-1	TRBJ1-2	TGCAGCGTCGATGACACGGGGGAAGGCTACACCTTC	CSVDDTGEGYTF
-	TRBD1	TRBV30	TRBJ1-4	TGTGCCTGGAGTGTAAGAGGACAGGTCGGTGAAAAACTGTTTTTT	CAWSVRGQVGEKLFF
-	-	TRBV28	TRBJ1-5	TGTGCCAGCAGTTCCCCCGACAGACCGAGCAATCAGCCCCAGCATTTT	CASSSPDRPSNQPQHF
-	-	TRBV29-1	TRBJ2-5	TGCAGCGTTGGGCAGGAGACCCAGTACTTC	CSVGQETQYF
-	TRBD1	TRBV5-1	TRBJ1-1	TGCGCCAGCCTCCCAGGGGGGGCAGGGACTGAAGCTTTCTTT	CASLPGGAGTEAFF
-	-	TRBV5-1	TRBJ2-7	TGCGCCAGCAGCGAGCTCGGGGGTCCCTACGAGCAGTACTTC	CASSELGGPYEQYF
few	-	TRBV30	TRBJ2-3	TGTGCCTGGAGTAGGGGGGAAGATACGCAGTATTTT	CAWSRGEDTQYF